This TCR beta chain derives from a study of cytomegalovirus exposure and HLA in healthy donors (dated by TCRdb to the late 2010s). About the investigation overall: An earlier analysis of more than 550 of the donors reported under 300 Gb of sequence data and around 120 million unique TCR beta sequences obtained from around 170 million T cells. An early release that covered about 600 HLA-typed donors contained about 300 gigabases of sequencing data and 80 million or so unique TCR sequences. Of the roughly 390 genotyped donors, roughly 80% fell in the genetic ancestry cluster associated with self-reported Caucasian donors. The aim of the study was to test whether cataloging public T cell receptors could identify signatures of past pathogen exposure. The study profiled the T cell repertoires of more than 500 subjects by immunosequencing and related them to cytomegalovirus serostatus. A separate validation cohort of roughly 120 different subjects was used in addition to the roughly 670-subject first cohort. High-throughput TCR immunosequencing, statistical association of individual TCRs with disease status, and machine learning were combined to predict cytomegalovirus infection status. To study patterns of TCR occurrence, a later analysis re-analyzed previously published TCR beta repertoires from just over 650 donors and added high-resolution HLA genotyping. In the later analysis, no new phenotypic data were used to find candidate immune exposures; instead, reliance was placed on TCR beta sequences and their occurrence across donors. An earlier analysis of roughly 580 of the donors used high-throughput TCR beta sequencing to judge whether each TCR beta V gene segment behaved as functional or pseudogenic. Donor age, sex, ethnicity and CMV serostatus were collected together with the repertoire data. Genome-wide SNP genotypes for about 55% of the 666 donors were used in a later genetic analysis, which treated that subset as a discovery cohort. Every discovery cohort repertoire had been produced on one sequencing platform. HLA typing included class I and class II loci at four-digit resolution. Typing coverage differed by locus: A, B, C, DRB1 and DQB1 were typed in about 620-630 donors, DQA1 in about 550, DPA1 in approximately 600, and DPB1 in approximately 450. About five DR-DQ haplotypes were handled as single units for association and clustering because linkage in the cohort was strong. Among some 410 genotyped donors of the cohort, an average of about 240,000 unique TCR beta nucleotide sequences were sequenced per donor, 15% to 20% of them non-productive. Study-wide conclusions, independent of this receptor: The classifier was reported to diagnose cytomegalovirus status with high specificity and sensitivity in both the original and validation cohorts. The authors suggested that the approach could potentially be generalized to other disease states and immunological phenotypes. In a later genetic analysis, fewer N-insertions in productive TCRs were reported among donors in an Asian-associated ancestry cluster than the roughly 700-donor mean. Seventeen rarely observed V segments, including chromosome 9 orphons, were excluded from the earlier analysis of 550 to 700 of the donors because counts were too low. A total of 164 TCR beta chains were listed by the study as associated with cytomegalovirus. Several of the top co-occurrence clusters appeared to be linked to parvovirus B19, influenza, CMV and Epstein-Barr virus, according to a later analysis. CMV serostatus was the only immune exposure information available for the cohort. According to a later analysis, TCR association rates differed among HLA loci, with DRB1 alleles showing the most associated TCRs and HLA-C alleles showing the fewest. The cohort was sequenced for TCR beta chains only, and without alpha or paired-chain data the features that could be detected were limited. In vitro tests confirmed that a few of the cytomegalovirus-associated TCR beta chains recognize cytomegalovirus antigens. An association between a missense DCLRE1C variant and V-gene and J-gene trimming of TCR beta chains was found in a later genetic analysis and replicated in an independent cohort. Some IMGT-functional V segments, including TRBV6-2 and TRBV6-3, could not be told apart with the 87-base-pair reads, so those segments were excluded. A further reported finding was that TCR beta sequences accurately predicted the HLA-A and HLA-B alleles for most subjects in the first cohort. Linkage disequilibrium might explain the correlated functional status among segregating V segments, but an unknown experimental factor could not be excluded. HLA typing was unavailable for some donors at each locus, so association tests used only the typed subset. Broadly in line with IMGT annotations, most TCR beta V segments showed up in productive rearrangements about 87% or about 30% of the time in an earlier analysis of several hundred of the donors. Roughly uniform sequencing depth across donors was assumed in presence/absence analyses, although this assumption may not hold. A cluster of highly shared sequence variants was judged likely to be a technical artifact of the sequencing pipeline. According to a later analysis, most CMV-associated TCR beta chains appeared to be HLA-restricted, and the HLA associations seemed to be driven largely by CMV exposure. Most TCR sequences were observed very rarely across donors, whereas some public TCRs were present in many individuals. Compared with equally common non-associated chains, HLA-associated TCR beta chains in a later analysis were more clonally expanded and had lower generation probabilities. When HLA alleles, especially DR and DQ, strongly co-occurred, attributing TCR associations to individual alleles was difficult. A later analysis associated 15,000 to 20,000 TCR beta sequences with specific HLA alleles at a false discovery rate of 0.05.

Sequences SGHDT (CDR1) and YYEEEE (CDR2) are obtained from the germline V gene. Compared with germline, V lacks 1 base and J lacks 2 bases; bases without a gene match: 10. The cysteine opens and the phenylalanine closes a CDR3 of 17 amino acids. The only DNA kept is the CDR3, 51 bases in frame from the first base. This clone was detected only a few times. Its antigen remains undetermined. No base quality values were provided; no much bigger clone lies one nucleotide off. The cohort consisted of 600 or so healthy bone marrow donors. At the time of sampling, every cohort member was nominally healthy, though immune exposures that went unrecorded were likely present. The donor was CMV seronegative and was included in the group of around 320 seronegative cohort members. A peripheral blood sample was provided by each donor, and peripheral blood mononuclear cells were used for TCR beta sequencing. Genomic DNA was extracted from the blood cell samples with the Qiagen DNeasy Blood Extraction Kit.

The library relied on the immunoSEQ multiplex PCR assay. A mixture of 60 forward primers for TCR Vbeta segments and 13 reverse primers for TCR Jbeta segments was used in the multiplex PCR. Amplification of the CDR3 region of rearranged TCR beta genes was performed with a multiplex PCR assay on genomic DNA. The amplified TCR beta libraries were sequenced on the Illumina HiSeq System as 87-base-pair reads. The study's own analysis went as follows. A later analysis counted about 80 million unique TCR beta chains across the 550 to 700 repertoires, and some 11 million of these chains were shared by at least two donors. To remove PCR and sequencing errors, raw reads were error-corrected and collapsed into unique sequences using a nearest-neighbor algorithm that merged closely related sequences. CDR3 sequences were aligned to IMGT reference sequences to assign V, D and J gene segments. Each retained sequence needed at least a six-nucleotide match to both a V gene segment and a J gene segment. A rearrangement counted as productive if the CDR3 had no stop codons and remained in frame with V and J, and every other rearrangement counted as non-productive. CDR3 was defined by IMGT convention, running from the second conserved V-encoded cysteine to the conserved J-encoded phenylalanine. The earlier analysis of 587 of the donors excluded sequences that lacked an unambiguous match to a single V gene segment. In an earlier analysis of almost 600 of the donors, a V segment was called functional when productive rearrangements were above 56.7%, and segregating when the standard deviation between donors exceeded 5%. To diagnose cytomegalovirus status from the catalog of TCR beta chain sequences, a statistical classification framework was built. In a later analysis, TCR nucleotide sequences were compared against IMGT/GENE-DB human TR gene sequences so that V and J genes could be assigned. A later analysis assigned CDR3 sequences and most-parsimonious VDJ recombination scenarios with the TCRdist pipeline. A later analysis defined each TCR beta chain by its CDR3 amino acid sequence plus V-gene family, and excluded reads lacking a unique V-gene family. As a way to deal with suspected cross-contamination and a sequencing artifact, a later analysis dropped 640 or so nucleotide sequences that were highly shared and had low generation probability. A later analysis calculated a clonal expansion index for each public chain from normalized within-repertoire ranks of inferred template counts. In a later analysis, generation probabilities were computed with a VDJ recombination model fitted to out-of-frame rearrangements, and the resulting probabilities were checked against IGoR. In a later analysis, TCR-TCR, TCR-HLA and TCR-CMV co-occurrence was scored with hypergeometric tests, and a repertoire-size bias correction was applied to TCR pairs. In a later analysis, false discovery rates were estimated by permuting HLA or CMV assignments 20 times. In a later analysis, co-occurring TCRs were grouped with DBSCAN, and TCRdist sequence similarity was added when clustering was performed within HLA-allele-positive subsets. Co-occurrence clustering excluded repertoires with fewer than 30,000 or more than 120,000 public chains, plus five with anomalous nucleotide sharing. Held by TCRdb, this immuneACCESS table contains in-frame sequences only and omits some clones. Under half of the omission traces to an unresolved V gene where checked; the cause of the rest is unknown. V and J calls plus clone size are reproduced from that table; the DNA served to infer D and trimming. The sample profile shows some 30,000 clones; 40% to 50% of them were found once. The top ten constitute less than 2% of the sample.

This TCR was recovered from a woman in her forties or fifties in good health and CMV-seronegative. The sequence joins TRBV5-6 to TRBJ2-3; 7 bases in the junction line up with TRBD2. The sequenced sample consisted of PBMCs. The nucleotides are TGTGCCAGCAGCTTGAACGGGGGGAAATGGACCACAGATACGCAGTATTTT. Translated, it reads CASSLNGGKWTTDTQYF.